These T cell receptor beta chains were read from a single sample in a study of blood T cell repertoires in COVID-19. Method: immunoSEQ multiplex PCR; TCRdb's copy keeps in-frame clones and lacks some. The sample has about 210,000 clones, 83% seen once. Sequenced: peripheral blood. Every receptor here comes from a woman between 45 and 65 years old with acute or convalescent COVID-19. Each CDR3 is given with its conserved first and last residue. A D gene is named only where the DNA matches it firmly. Only part of the rows carry a size: once, few, many, or a class if the clone is expanded.

>TRBV6-1|17|TRBJ2-1|-|TRBD1
CASSEILGQGVRVEQFF
TGTGCCAGCAGTGAAATTTTGGGACAGGGGGTTCGTGTGGAGCAGTTCTTC
>TRBV5-1|15|TRBJ2-1|-|TRBD1
CASSSDRAFYNEQFF
TGCGCCAGCAGTTCAGACAGGGCTTTCTACAATGAGCAGTTCTTC
>TRBV2|12|TRBJ2-3|-|-
CASRLDTDTQYF
TGTGCCAGCAGGTTAGACACAGATACGCAGTATTTT
>TRBV21-1|19|TRBJ2-6|-|-
CASSKLGLAGGSGANVLTF
TGTGCCAGCAGCAAACTAGGACTAGCGGGAGGCTCTGGGGCCAACGTCCTGACTTTC
>TRBV7-7|16|TRBJ2-2|few|TRBD2
CASSLSGLAGAGELFF
TGTGCCAGCAGCTTATCCGGACTAGCGGGAGCCGGGGAGCTGTTTTTT
>TRBV10-3|12|TRBJ2-1|-|-
CAISESRAREFF
TGTGCCATCAGTGAGTCGAGGGCTAGGGAGTTCTTC
>TRBV7-8|14|TRBJ2-7|-|-
CASSDSGGGYEQYF
TGTGCCAGCAGCGATAGCGGAGGCGGCTACGAGCAGTACTTC
>TRBV23-1|16|TRBJ2-7|-|-
CASTFPVWQGSYEQYF
TGCGCCAGTACCTTTCCAGTGTGGCAGGGGTCCTACGAGCAGTACTTC
>TRBV9|15|TRBJ2-2|-|-
CASSVFRVSTGELFF
TGTGCCAGCAGCGTTTTCCGGGTTTCCACCGGGGAGCTGTTTTTT
>TRBV3-1/TRBV3-2|19|TRBJ2-3|-|TRBD2
CASSQRTSGRIDEADTQYF
TGTGCCAGCAGTCAACGGACTAGCGGGAGGATAGATGAGGCAGATACGCAGTATTTT
>TRBV5-1|14|TRBJ1-2|-|TRBD1
CASSPGQGPGGYTF
TGCGCCAGCAGCCCAGGACAGGGCCCTGGAGGCTACACCTTC
>TRBV9|13|TRBJ1-1|-|TRBD1
CASSETGDTEAFF
TGTGCCAGCAGCGAGACAGGGGACACTGAAGCTTTCTTT
>TRBV6-6|13|TRBJ1-1|few|-
CASTGDLVTEAFF
TGTGCCAGCACGGGGGACTTGGTCACTGAAGCTTTCTTT
>TRBV6-4|17|TRBJ2-3|-|-
CASSEDPGLPRADTQYF
TGTGCCAGCAGTGAAGATCCGGGACTCCCCCGGGCAGATACGCAGTATTTT
>TRBV20-1|15|TRBJ2-7|-|TRBD2
CSASDPSGIAYEQYF
TGCAGTGCTAGTGATCCTAGCGGTATCGCCTACGAGCAGTACTTC